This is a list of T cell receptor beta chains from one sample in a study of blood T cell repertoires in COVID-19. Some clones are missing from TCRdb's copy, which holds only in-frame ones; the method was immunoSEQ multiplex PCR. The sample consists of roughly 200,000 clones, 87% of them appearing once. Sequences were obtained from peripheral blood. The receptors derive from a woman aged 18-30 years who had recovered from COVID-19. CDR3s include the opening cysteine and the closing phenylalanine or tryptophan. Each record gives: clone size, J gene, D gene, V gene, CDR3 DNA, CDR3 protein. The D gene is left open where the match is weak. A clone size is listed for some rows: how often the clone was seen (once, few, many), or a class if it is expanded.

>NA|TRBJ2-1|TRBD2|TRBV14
TGTGCCAGCAGCTGGACCGGGGGGTACAATGAGCAGTTCTTC
CASSWTGGYNEQFF
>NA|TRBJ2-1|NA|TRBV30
TGTGCCTGGAGTGTGGGCAGGGGTTTCAATGAGCAGTTCTTC
CAWSVGRGFNEQFF
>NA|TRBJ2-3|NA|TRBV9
TGTGCCAGCAGCGTACTTTGGAGCGAAGATACGCAGTATTTT
CASSVLWSEDTQYF
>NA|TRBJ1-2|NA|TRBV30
TGTGCCTGGAGTGGTCAGGGGTGGGATGGCTACACCTTC
CAWSGQGWDGYTF
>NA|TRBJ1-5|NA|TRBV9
TGTGCCAGCAGCGTAGATGCAGGGTGGCAGCCCCAGCATTTT
CASSVDAGWQPQHF
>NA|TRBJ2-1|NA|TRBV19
TGTGCCAGTAACCTCCGCGGCTACAATGAGCAGTTCTTC
CASNLRGYNEQFF
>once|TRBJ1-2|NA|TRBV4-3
TGCGCCAGCAGCCAAGAAACCCTTGCGGCATACACCTTC
CASSQETLAAYTF
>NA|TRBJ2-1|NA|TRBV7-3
TGTGCCAGCAGCTTAATTTCCGTACTCTACAATGAGCAGTTCTTC
CASSLISVLYNEQFF
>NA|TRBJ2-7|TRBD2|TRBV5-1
TGCGCCAGCAGCAGGGGACTAGCGGGAGGGGCCCACGAGCAGTACTTC
CASSRGLAGGAHEQYF
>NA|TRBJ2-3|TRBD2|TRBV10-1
TGCGCCAGCAGTGAGCTAGCGGGAGAGGGGACAGATACGCAGTATTTT
CASSELAGEGTDTQYF
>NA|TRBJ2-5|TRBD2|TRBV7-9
TGTGCCAGCAGCTCCCGTTCAGTAGCGGGAGGATTTCAAGAGACCCAGTACTTC
CASSSRSVAGGFQETQYF
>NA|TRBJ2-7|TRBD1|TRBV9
TGTGCCAGCAGCGTAGGATCAGGGGGCACGTACGAGCAGTACTTC
CASSVGSGGTYEQYF
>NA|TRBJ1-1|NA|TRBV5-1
TGCGCCAGCAGCGGTGGTACGGTCACTGAAGCTTTCTTT
CASSGGTVTEAFF
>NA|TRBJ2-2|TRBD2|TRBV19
TGTGCCAGTAGTGTAACTAGCGGGAGCGGGGAGCTGTTTTTT
CASSVTSGSGELFF
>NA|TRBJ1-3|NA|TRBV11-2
TGTGCCAGCAGCTTAGTTGATTGGGGCGCGAGTGGAAACACCATATATTTT
CASSLVDWGASGNTIYF
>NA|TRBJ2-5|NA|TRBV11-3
TGTGCCAGCAGCGCGGACAGTAAGGAGGAGACCCAGTACTTC
CASSADSKEETQYF
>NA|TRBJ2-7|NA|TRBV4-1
TGCGCCAGCAGCCAAGGGACACCTACTCGTTACGAGCAGTACTTC
CASSQGTPTRYEQYF
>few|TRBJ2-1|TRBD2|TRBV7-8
TGTGCCAGCAGCTCGCCTCGTGGGCTAGCGGGAGGGCCAATCGGCGATGAGCAGTTCTTC
CASSSPRGLAGGPIGDEQFF
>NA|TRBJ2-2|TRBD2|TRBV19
TGTGCCAGTAGTATAATCGTCGGGAGGGCTAACACCGGGGAGCTGTTTTTT
CASSIIVGRANTGELFF
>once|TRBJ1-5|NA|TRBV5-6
TGTGCCAGCAGCCAAACTCCCACAGGGTTTGGTAATCAGCCCCAGCATTTT
CASSQTPTGFGNQPQHF
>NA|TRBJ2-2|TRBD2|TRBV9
TGTGCCAGCAGCACTAGCGGGTCGAACACCGGGGAGCTGTTTTTT
CASSTSGSNTGELFF
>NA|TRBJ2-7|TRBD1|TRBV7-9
TGTGCCAGCAGCCCCCGACAGGGTTGGCTCGAGCAGTACTTC
CASSPRQGWLEQYF
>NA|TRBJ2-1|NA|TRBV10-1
TGCGCCAGCAGTGAGTCTACAGCGGGTCTCGAGTTCTTC
CASSESTAGLEFF
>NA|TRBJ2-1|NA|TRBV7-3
TGTGCCAGCAGCTTACCTAACTACAATGAGCAGTTCTTC
CASSLPNYNEQFF
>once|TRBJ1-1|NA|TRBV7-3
TGTGCCAGCAGCCCGACGGGACTATCTGGCACTGAAGCTTTCTTT
CASSPTGLSGTEAFF
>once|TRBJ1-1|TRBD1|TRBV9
TGTGCCAGCAGCGCCGGGACAGGGAACACTGAAGCTTTCTTT
CASSAGTGNTEAFF
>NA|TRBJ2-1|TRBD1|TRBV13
TGTGCCAGCAGCAATACCGGGACAGGGCCGGATGAGCAGTTCTTC
CASSNTGTGPDEQFF
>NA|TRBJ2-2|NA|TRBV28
TGTGCCAGCAGTTTATCTCCCAGGACGAACACCGGGGAGCTGTTTTTT
CASSLSPRTNTGELFF
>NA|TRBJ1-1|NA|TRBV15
TGTGCCACACACCAGGGGAGTTTGGGCATGAACACTGAAGCTTTCTTT
CATHQGSLGMNTEAFF
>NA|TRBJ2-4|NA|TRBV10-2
TGCGCCAGCAGTGGGAGGGGATCCACAGGGGTAGAAGACATTCAGTACTTC
CASSGRGSTGVEDIQYF
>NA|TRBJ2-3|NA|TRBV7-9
TGTGCCAGCAGCTCAACGGCTCTTCAGGCAGATACGCAGTATTTT
CASSSTALQADTQYF
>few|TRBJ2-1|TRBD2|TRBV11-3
TGTGCCAGCAGCTCAAGACTAGCGCCCGATGAGCAGTTCTTC
CASSSRLAPDEQFF
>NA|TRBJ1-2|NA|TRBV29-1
TGCAGCGTTGGATCGCGAGACTCTTATGGCTACACCTTC
CSVGSRDSYGYTF
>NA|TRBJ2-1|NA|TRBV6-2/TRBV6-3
TGTGCCAGCAGCGAGGCTTTTAATGAGCAGTTCTTC
CASSEAFNEQFF
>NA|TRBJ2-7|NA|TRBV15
TGTGCCACCAGCTTGGACACCTACTCCTACGAGCAGTACTTC
CATSLDTYSYEQYF
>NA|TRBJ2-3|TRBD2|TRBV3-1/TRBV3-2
TGTGCCAGCAGCCAAGCGGGAGCGGGGAGAGATACGCAGTATTTT
CASSQAGAGRDTQYF
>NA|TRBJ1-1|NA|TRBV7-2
TGTGCCAGCAGCTTTTGGAGGGTCACTGAAGCTTTCTTT
CASSFWRVTEAFF
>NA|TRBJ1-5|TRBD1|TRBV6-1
TGTGCCAGCAGTGAAGTGACAGGGAATCAGCCCCAGCATTTT
CASSEVTGNQPQHF
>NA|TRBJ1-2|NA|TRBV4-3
TGCGCCAGCAGCCAAGAAGCAGGTTGGGGCTACACCTTC
CASSQEAGWGYTF
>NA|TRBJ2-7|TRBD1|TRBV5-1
TGCGCCAGCAGCGCTGGACAGGGACTTGGCGAGCAGTACTTC
CASSAGQGLGEQYF
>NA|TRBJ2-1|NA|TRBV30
TGTGCCTGGATGTTGGCGGAGTTCTCCTACAATGAGCAGTTCTTC
CAWMLAEFSYNEQFF
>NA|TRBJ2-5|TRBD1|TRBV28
TGTGCCAGCAGTGGGACAGGGGAAGGAGAGACCCAGTACTTC
CASSGTGEGETQYF
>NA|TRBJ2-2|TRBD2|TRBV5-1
TGCGCCAGCAGCTTTACTAGCGGGAGGGCCGTCGGGGAGCTGTTTTTT
CASSFTSGRAVGELFF
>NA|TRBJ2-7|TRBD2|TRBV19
TGTGCCAGTAGGCCAGCGGGAGGCTCCTACGAGCAGTACTTC
CASRPAGGSYEQYF
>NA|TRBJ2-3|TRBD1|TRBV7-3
TGTGCCAGCAGCTTACTCGGGACAGCGTTCCACGAGCAGTATTTT
CASSLLGTAFHEQYF
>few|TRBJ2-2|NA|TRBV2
TGTGCCAGCAGCGACTTCGCCAAGTTGAACACCGGGGAGCTGTTTTTT
CASSDFAKLNTGELFF
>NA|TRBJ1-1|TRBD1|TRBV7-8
TGTGCCAGCAGCCTAGGGGGCTTGGACACTGAAGCTTTCTTT
CASSLGGLDTEAFF
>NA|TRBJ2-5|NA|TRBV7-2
TGTGCCAGCAGCTTAGCGCGAAACCAAGAGACCCAGTACTTC
CASSLARNQETQYF
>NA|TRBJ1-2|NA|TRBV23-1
TGCGCCAGCAGTCAACCCTATCCGTGTGGCTACACCTTC
CASSQPYPCGYTF
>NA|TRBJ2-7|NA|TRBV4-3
TGCGCCAGCAGCCACGAGACCCTAGAGAGGGGGGGCGAGCAGTACTTC
CASSHETLERGGEQYF
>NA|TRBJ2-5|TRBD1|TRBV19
TGTGCCAGTAGTAACACCCCGGACAGGCAAGAGACCCAGTACTTC
CASSNTPDRQETQYF
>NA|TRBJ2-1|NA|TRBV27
TGTGCCAGCAGTCCCTTCCCGCCAGGGTGGGAAAACAATGAGCAGTTCTTC
CASSPFPPGWENNEQFF
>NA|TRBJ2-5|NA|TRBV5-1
TGCGCCAGCAGTTTGGGGGGAGGTGAGACCCAGTACTTC
CASSLGGGETQYF
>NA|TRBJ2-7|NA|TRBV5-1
TGCGCCAGCAGCTTGGACGGGGACTACGAGCAGTACTTC
CASSLDGDYEQYF
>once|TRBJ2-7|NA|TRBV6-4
TGTGCCAGCATTAGTGGTGGCAGAGATACCCCTACGGGGTACTTC
CASISGGRDTPTGYF
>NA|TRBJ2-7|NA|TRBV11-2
TGTGCCAGCAGCCCGCACCCGGGACTCCTGAGCTCCTACGAGCAGTACTTC
CASSPHPGLLSSYEQYF
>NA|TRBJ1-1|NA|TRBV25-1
TGTGCCAGCAGTGATCCGGCCTCAGACATGAACACTGAAGCTTTCTTT
CASSDPASDMNTEAFF
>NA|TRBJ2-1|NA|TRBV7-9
TGTGCCAGCAGCCAGTATAGCAGTGAGCAGTTCTTC
CASSQYSSEQFF